What follows describes a single T cell receptor beta chain. There is no known antigen for this receptor. No much larger clone is present one base from it, and per-base qualities are unavailable. The CDR1 and CDR2 encoded by the germline V gene (reference sequence) are MNHEY and SMNVEV. Inclusive of the bounding cysteine and phenylalanine, the CDR3 is 17 residues long. The only DNA kept is the CDR3, 51 bases in frame from the first base. Germline trimming amounts to 5 bases on V and 2 bases on J, with 14 as the count of junction bases outside the gene matches. Graves' hyperthyroidism was defined as stable when no progression to ophthalmopathy occurred over 18 months of follow-up. The hyperthyroidism patients were between 18 and 65 years old and newly diagnosed, with a disease duration of less than 2 months. Exclusion was applied to patients with uncontrolled infections, other autoimmune diseases, pregnancy or lactation. Clinical symptoms, serum thyroxine and TRAb, thyroid ultrasound, and orbital computed tomography formed the basis for the diagnoses. Ficoll-Paque density gradient centrifugation was used to isolate PBMCs from 8.5 to 10 ml of fresh peripheral blood. Total RNA was extracted with Trizol reagent, and quality was checked on an Agilent 2100 Bioanalyzer.

This sample stems from a study of T cells in Graves' hyperthyroidism and ophthalmopathy (dated by TCRdb to about 2019). With regard to the full study: Peripheral blood was collected at initial diagnosis, before any treatment. To identify TCR V-J signatures that set the groups apart, the researchers used a discovery cohort of about a hundred patients, made up of approximately 43 with Graves' ophthalmopathy and about 60 with stable Graves' hyperthyroidism. Whether ophthalmopathy could be predicted prospectively was tested in an independent validation cohort made up of approximately 19 hyperthyroidism patients plus 17 patients who later progressed to ophthalmopathy. The roughly 91 discovery patients were randomly split 7:3 into training and test sets. In addition, the study compared T-cell repertoires in thyroid tissue and in blood from five or six Graves' hyperthyroidism patients. After blood sampling, hyperthyroidism patients were treated with methimazole at a starting dose of 30 mg daily, and ophthalmopathy patients were treated with high-dose intravenous methylprednisolone. The paper reports TCR Vbeta CDR3 sequencing of approximately 140 peripheral blood samples: around 41 ophthalmopathy, 70 to 85 hyperthyroidism and around 17 progressor patients. Beyond this particular receptor, the publication reports: In validation, progression to ophthalmopathy was predicted by the model with 70.59% sensitivity and 72.22% specificity, a median of roughly 6.4 months before onset. No statistical method was used to fix the sample size in advance, and group allocation was not hidden from the investigators. Most expanded thyroid clonotypes (frequency above 0.001) were also found in blood, which suggests that blood repertoires may mirror thyroid immune responses. A model built on a 13 V-J signature distinguished ophthalmopathy from stable hyperthyroidism, reaching around 87% sensitivity and 81.08% specificity in cross-validation and 80%/75% in testing.

Amplification of TCR beta CDR3 regions was carried out from RNA transcripts. For the first round of RT-PCR on the TCR CDR3, the HTBI primer set was used together with the Qiagen OneStep RT-PCR kit. Libraries were constructed in a second round of multiplex PCR, after which size selection and purification were carried out. The libraries were sequenced on an Illumina HiSeq2000 using paired-end 100 bp reads. As for the original processing: SOAPnuke was used to process the raw data, removing reads that contained adapters or uncalled bases, had a mean Phred below 15, or lacked an exact match to the constant primer or identifier. COPE v1.2.5 was used to merge high-quality paired reads, and clonotypes were defined as unique nucleotide sequences. MiTCR v1.1 was used to align clonotypes to the IMGT TRBV, TRBD and TRBJ reference segments. Analysis was restricted to V-J combinations with a frequency above 0.0001, which covered just over 98% of repertoires. A TCS score was defined as the ratio between F50 (clonal expansion) and ExV (chaos), using BLOSUM62-based TCRdist between CDR3 peptides within each V-J. Welch's t-statistics and random forest reduced some 510 V-J features to under 15, which were used in a naive Bayes classifier (R e1071). Using fastp trimming at Q25 and MiXCR clonotype assembly, TCRdb reanalyzed the public sequencing data and kept in-frame beta chains. Each record represents a unique CDR3 protein, reported with the most common genes and DNA among its rows. TCRdb, not the authors, supplied the V and J calls. For this sample the table gives hundreds of thousands of distinct CDR3 sequences, of which about 14% were detected only once. In total, the top ten clones hold about 10% of the sample.

Material for sequencing was blood. The V and J segments used are TRBV27 and TRBJ2-5; 7 of the junction bases match TRBD1. The sequence was collected from a woman between 18 and 29 years old with Graves' hyperthyroidism. The CDR3 region has the sequence CASSQRDSLYLQETQYF. The nucleotides read TGTGCCAGCAGTCAGAGGGACAGTCTCTACTTACAAGAGACCCAGTACTTC.